The 23 T cell receptor beta chains below come from one sample, sequenced in a study of T cells in localized non-small cell lung cancer. Repertoires were generated with immunoSEQ multiplex PCR, while TCRdb's copy carries only in-frame clones and drops some. The sample carries under 55,000 clones, around nine tenths recorded once. The sequencing used PBMCs, collected before any cancer treatment. Receptors originate from a woman aged 40 to 75 with stage II lung adenocarcinoma.

The J gene is TRBJ1-1, the V gene TRBV7-6; D unresolved. The CDR3 is made up of 13 amino acids. V lost 6 bases to trimming and J lost 2 bases, with 10 bases between them. CDR1 is SGHVS and CDR2 is FNYEAQ in the germline V gene. The DNA for the CDR3 is TGTGCCAGCAGTCAAACAGTAAACACTGAAGCTTTCTTT. Translated, it gives CASSQTVNTEAFF.

The chain is built from TRBV28 and TRBJ1-3; D is unresolved. Germline V CDR1 and CDR2: MDHEN, SYDVKM. V lost 5 bases and J lost 0, with 14 bases in between. The CDR3 is 16 residues long. In DNA form, the CDR3 reads TGTGCCAGCAGTCTCTCCCTGACACTCTCTGGAAACACCATATATTTT. It yields the protein CASSLSLTLSGNTIYF.

The chain links TRBV18 to TRBJ2-6, with D possibly matching TRBD2 (6 bases). CDR3 size: 16 residues. Germline values: CDR1 KGHSH, CDR2 LQKENI. V lost 6 bases to trimming and J lost 2 bases, with 14 bases between them. CDR3 region: CASSASGVAGANVLTF. The CDR3 DNA reads TGTGCCAGCTCCGCGTCGGGAGTCGCTGGGGCCAACGTCCTGACTTTC.

V usage is TRBV2 and J usage is TRBJ2-4, with D tentatively TRBD2 (7 bases). Trimming removed 6 bases at V and 9 bases at J, with 15 bases between. CDR1 is SNHLY, CDR2 FYNNEI, per germline. The CDR3 runs to 13 residues. DNA of the CDR3: TGTGCCAGCAGGGGGGGGGCCGGACGCATTCAGTACTTC. This gives the protein CASRGGAGRIQYF. The whole variable domain, filled in from reference TRBV2 and TRBJ2-4, reads EPEVTQTPSHQVTQMGQEVILRCVPISNHLYFYWYRQILGQKVEFLVSFYNNEISEKSEIFDDQFSVERPDGSNFTLKIRSTKLEDSAMYFCASRGGAGRIQYFGAGTRLSVL.

V usage is TRBV29-1 and J usage is TRBJ2-1, with 11 bases matching TRBD2. Per the germline V gene, CDR1 is SQVTM and CDR2 is ANQGSEA. The CDR3 runs to 14 residues. Unmatched junction bases numbered 2, after V lost 7 bases and J lost 0 bases. CDR3: CSAGTSGSYNEQFF. The DNA of the CDR3 is TGCAGCGCAGGGACTAGCGGCTCCTACAATGAGCAGTTCTTC.

A single count supports this clone. The chain is built from TRBV4-1 and TRBJ1-5; D unresolved. The V end lost 4 bases, the J end lost 3 bases, and 7 bases lay between the germline ends. CDR1 is MGHRA, CDR2 YSYEKL, per germline. The CDR3 totals 13 residues. CDR3 coding DNA: TGCGCCAGCAGCCGGACTGACAATCAGCCCCAGCATTTT. Protein sequence: CASSRTDNQPQHF.

This sequence joins TRBV6-6 and TRBJ2-1, with 9 bases aligning to TRBD2. Germline-derived CDR1 and CDR2 are MNHNY and SVGAGI (reference sequence). V was clipped by 1 base and J by 4 bases; unmatched bases: 5. This CDR3 is 16 amino acids long. The CDR3 sequence is CASSYLTTSGYNEQFF. The CDR3 bases are TGTGCCAGCAGTTACTTAACGACTAGCGGTTACAATGAGCAGTTCTTC.

This clone was counted a single time. The V call is TRBV6-5, the J call TRBJ2-6; D is tentatively TRBD1 or TRBD2 (5 bases each). The V end lost 2 bases, the J end lost 4 bases, and 9 bases lay between the germline ends. CDR3 length: 15 residues. The germline CDR1 and CDR2 sequences are MNHEY and SVGAGI. In DNA, the CDR3 is TGTGCCAGCAGTTACGGGGGAACCGGGGCCAACGTCCTGACTTTC. Protein product: CASSYGGTGANVLTF.

This clone is a singleton in its sample. This chain links TRBV18 with TRBJ2-1, with D perhaps TRBD2 (5 bases). Germline loops: CDR1 KGHSH, CDR2 LQKENI. V was pared by 5 bases and J by 7 bases, with 12 bases between. The CDR3 runs to 13 residues. CDR3 loop: CASSTLTGNEQFF. CDR3 nucleotide sequence: TGTGCCAGCTCAACTCTTACGGGGAATGAGCAGTTCTTC.

This clone has a single count. V is TRBV5-1 and J is TRBJ2-2, with no clear D. Trimming took 4 bases from V and 6 from J, leaving 10 bases between them. This CDR3 is 13 amino acids long. From germline, CDR1 is SGHRS and CDR2 YFSETQ. For the CDR3, the DNA is TGCGCCAGCAGCAGGGAAGACCCCGGGGAGCTGTTTTTT. Translating it yields CASSREDPGELFF.

This chain joins TRBV28 and TRBJ1-2; D is ambiguous. The CDR3 extends over 15 amino acids. Germline V lookup: CDR1 MDHEN, CDR2 SYDVKM. Trimming stripped 5 bases from V and 0 bases from J, with 13 bases between. DNA of the CDR3: TGTGCCAGCAGTGCACCGGGGAGAGCTAACTATGGCTACACCTTC. This codes for CASSAPGRANYGYTF.

This chain joins TRBV4-1 and TRBJ1-5; D is uncertain. CDR3 length equals 12 residues. Germline CDR1 is MGHRA and CDR2 is YSYEKL. V was shortened by 8 bases and J by 1 base, with 6 bases between the two germline ends. The CDR3 sequence: CASGSSNQPQHF. The CDR3 DNA follows: TGCGCCAGCGGCTCGAGCAATCAGCCCCAGCATTTT.

The chain recombines TRBV28 with TRBJ2-6; no clear D gene. V lost 6 bases and J lost 0, with 6 bases in between. CDR1 MDHEN and CDR2 SYDVKM come from the germline V gene. The CDR3 spans 14 residues. CDR3 nucleotide sequence: TGTGCCAGCAGGGACCTCTCTGGGGCCAACGTCCTGACTTTC. It specifies CASRDLSGANVLTF.

This chain links TRBV28 with TRBJ2-7, with D perhaps matching TRBD2 (6 bases). This CDR3 contains 16 residues. The germline CDR1 and CDR2 sequences are MDHEN and SYDVKM. Trimming shortened V by 3 bases and J by 1 base, and 16 bases separated the two germline ends. Here the CDR3 DNA reads TGTGCCAGCAGTTTTTTACACGGGAGCCCTTCCTACGAGCAGTACTTC. As protein: CASSFLHGSPSYEQYF.

This CDR3 is CASSVRQGGNTIYF. CDR3 nucleotides: TGTGCCAGCAGCGTCCGACAGGGTGGAAACACCATATATTTT. The chain links TRBV9 to TRBJ1-3, with 7 nucleotides matching TRBD1. This CDR3 has 14 amino acids. Per the germline V gene, CDR1 is SGDLS and CDR2 is YYNGEE. The junction had 2 bases not matched to a gene; V was cut back by 2 bases and J by 3 bases.

This rearrangement joins TRBV6-5 to TRBJ2-1; a weak D match, TRBD1 (5 bases). V lost 6 bases and J 4 bases, leaving 10 bases between the germline ends. Looked up from germline, CDR1 is MNHEY and CDR2 is SVGAGI. This CDR3 comprises 13 residues. The CDR3 DNA sequence: TGTGCCAGCAGCCCCAGGGTTTACAATGAGCAGTTCTTC. It encodes CASSPRVYNEQFF.

The chain joins TRBV5-1 to TRBJ1-3; no clear D gene. The CDR3 runs 13 residues. The V gene's germline CDR1 is SGHRS and CDR2 YFSETQ. Trimming cost V 6 bases and J 4 bases, with 11 bases left between them. The CDR3 coding sequence is TGCGCCAGCACCTCCGGCCTGGGAAACACCATATATTTT. Amino acids: CASTSGLGNTIYF.

The chain has TRBV19 and TRBJ1-6; the D is unclear. Trimming took 3 bases from V and 7 from J, leaving 7 bases between them. This CDR3 contains 13 residues. The V gene's germline CDR1 is LNHDA and CDR2 SQIVND (reference sequence). As DNA, the CDR3 is TGTGCCAGTAGTATCCCCGGGAATTCACCCCTCCACTTT. Its protein product is CASSIPGNSPLHF.

This clone was seen only once. The chain is built from TRBV5-1 and TRBJ2-3, with D unclear. CDR3 length: 15 residues. With 1 base removed from V and 6 bases from J, the gap between germline ends came to 15 bases. Looked up from germline, CDR1 is SGHRS and CDR2 is YFSETQ. CDR3 nucleotide sequence: TGCGCCAGCAGCTTGACTCTAGGGTTCGGGGATACGCAGTATTTT. Amino acids: CASSLTLGFGDTQYF.

This clone is a singleton in its sample. This chain joins TRBV6-1 and TRBJ1-1, with a weak D call TRBD1 (6 bases). The V gene lost 2 bases and the J gene lost 7 bases, with 11 bases spanning the gap. The CDR3 is 13 residues long. CDR1 MNHNS and CDR2 SASEGT come from the germline V gene. CDR3 loop: CASSELGHREAFF. Written as DNA, the CDR3 is TGTGCCAGCAGTGAATTGGGACACCGTGAAGCTTTCTTT.

The J gene is TRBJ1-2, the V gene TRBV27; 12 nucleotides line up with TRBD1. Germline assignment: CDR1 MNHEY and CDR2 SMNVEV (reference sequence). This CDR3 is 17 amino acids long. The trim removed 2 bases at V and 5 bases at J, leaving 9 bases unmatched. DNA of the CDR3: TGTGCCAGCAGTTTAATGGGGACAGGGGGCGCTCAGTATGGCTACACCTTC. Its protein is CASSLMGTGGAQYGYTF.

This sequence joins TRBV6-6 and TRBJ1-1; 8 nucleotides match TRBD1. In germline, CDR1 is MNHNY, CDR2 SVGAGI (reference sequence). The CDR3 length is 14 residues. Trimming cost V 3 bases and J 6 bases; bases outside gene matches: 6. The CDR3 protein is CASSYRQGSAEAFF. The CDR3 coding sequence is TGTGCCAGCAGTTATCGACAGGGGAGCGCTGAAGCTTTCTTT.

V and J are TRBV6-1 and TRBJ2-1; possible D gene TRBD1, 6 bases. V lost 1 base, J lost 13 bases, and 14 bases lay in between. Per the germline V gene, CDR1 is MNHNS and CDR2 is SASEGT. CDR3 length equals 13 residues. For the CDR3, the DNA is TGTGCCAGCAGTGAAGGGGGGCAGGGTGGTCAGTTCTTC. Translating gives CASSEGGQGGQFF.